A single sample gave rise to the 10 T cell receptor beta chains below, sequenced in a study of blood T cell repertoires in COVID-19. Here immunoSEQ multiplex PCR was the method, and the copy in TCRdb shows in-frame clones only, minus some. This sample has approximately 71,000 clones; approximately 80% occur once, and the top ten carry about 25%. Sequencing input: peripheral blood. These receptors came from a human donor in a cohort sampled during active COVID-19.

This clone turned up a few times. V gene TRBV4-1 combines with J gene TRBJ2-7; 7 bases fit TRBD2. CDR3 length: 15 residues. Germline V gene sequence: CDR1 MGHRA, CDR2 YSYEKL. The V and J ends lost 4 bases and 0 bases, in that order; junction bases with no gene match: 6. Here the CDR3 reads CASSRGTTSSYEQYF. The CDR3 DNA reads TGCGCCAGCAGCCGAGGGACTACGAGCTCCTACGAGCAGTACTTC.

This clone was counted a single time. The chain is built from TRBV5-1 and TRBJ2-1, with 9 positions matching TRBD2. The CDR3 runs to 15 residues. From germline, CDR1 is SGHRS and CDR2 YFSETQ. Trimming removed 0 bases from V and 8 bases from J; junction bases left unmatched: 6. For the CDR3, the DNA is TGCGCCAGCAGCTTGGGCGCGGGAGGGGTTTATGAGCAGTTCTTC. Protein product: CASSLGAGGVYEQFF.

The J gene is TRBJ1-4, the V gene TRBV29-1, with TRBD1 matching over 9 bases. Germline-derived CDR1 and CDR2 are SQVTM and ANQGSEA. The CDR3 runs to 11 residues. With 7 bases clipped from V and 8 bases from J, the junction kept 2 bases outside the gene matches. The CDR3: CSGGQGEKLFF. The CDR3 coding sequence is TGCAGCGGGGGACAGGGCGAAAAACTGTTTTTT.

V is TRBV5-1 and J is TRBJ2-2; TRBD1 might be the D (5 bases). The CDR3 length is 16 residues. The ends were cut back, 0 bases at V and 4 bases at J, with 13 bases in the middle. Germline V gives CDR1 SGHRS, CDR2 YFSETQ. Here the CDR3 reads CASSLDAGWSTGELFF. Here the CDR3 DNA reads TGCGCCAGCAGCTTGGATGCAGGGTGGAGCACCGGGGAGCTGTTTTTT.

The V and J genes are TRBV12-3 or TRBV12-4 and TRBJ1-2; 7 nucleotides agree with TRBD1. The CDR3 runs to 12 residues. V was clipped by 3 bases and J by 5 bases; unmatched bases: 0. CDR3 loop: CASSLTGYGYTF. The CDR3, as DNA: TGTGCCAGCAGTTTGACAGGGTATGGCTACACCTTC.

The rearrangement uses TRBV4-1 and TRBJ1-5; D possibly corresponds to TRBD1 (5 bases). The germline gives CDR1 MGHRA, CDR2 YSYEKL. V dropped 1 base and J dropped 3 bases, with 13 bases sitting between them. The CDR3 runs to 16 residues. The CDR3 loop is CASSQGWGDFNQPQHF. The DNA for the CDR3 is TGCGCCAGCAGCCAAGGGTGGGGGGATTTCAATCAGCCCCAGCATTTT.

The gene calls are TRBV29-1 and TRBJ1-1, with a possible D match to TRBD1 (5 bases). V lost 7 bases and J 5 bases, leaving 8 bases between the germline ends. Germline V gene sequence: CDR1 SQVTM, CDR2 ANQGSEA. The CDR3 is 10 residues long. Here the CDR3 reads CSGGETEAFF. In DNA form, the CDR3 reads TGCAGCGGGGGGGAGACTGAAGCTTTCTTT. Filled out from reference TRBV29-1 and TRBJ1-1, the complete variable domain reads SAVISQKPSRDICQRGTSLTIQCQVDSQVTMMFWYRQQPGQSLTLIATANQGSEATYESGFVIDKFPISRPNLTFSTLTVSNMSPEDSSIYLCSGGETEAFFGQGTRLTVV.

The CDR3 region has the DNA TGTGCCAGTACTTCCCTAGCGGGAAGTGGCAAGAAGAATGAGCAGTTCTTC. Its translation is CASTSLAGSGKKNEQFF. V and J are TRBV19 and TRBJ2-1, with 9 bases lining up with TRBD2. The CDR3 covers 17 residues. CDR1 and CDR2 from the germline V gene are LNHDA and SQIVND (reference sequence). V lost 7 bases, J lost 7 bases, and 17 bases stayed unmatched.

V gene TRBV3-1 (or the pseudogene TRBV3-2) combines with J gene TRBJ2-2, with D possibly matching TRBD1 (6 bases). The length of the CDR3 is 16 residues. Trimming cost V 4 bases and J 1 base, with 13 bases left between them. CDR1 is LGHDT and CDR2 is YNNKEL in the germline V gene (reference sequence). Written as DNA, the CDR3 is TGTGCCAGCAGCCCAGAGGGCAGGGGGAACACCGGGGAGCTGTTTTTT. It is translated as CASSPEGRGNTGELFF.

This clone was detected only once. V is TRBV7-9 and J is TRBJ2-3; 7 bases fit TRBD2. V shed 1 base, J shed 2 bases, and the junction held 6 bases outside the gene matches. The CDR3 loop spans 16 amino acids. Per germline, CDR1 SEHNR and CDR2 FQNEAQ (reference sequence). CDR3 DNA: TGTGCCAGCAGCTTAGGGTTTGGGACTACCACAGATACGCAGTATTTT. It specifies CASSLGFGTTTDTQYF.